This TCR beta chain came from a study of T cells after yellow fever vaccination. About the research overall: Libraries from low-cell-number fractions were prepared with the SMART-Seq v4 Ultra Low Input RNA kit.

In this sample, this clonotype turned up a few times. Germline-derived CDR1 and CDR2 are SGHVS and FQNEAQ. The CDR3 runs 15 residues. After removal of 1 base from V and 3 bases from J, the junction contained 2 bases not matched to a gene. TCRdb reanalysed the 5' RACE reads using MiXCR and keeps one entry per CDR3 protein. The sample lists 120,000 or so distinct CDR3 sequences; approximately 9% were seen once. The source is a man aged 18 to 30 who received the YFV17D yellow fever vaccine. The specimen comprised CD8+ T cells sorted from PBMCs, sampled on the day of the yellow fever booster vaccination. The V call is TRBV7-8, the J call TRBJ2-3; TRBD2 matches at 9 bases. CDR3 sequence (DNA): TGTGCCAGCAGCTTAGTAGCGGGGGCGACAGATACGCAGTATTTT. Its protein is CASSLVAGATDTQYF.